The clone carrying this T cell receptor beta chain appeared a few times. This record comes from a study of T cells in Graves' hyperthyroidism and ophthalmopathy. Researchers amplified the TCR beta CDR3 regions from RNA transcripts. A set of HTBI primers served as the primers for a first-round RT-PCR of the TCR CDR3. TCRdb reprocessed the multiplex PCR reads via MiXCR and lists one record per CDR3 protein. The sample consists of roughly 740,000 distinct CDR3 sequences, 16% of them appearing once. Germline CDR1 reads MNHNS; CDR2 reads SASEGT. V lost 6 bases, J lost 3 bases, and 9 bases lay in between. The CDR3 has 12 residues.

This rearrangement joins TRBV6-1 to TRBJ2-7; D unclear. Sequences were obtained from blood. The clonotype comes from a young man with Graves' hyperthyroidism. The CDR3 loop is CASRVGFYEQYF. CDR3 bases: TGTGCCAGCAGGGTCGGGTTCTACGAGCAGTACTTC.